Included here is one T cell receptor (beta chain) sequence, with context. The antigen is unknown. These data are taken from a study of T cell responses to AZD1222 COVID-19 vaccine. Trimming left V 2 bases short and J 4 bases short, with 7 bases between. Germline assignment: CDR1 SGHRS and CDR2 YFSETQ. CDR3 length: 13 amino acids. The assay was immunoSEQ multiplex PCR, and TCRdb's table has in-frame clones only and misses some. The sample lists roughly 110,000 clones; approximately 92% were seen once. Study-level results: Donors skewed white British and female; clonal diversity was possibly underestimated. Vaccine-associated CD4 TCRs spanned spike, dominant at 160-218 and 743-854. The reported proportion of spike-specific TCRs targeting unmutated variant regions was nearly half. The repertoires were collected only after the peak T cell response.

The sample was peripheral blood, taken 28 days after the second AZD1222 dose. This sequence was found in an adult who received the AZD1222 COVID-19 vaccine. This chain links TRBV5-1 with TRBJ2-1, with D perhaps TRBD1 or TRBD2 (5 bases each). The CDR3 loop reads CASSFEGYNEQFF. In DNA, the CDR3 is TGCGCCAGCAGCTTTGAGGGGTACAATGAGCAGTTCTTC. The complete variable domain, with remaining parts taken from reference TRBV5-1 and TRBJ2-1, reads KAGVTQTPRYLIKTRGQQVTLSCSPISGHRSVSWYQQTPGQGLQFLFEYFSETQRNKGNFPGRFSGRQFSNSRSEMNVSTLELGDSALYLCASSFEGYNEQFFGPGTRLTVL.